Sequencing of this T cell receptor beta chain was carried out in a study of shared clonotypes between healthy human individuals (TCRdb year 2020). Concerning the study at large: A couple of women and three men aged 18 to 49 years were included in the cohort. Blood TCR repertoires of five healthy adults were deeply sequenced to estimate repertoire size and the extent of clonotype sharing between individuals. Different laboratories and diverse techniques were used to prepare libraries and sequence TCR repertoires, to increase sequencing depth and limit assay-specific biases. Each donor's leukapheresis produced roughly between roughly 0.94 and 9.5 billion PBMCs.

Study-wide conclusions, independent of this receptor: Based on pairwise subsampling, the degree of clonotype sharing among donors was expected to be affected by sequencing depth. Sampling was restricted to blood, and TCR repertoires in tissues likely differ from the TCR repertoires found in blood. Because the study included only a small number of donors, the genetic and exposure-history diversity represented was limited.

The donors were healthy, HIV-negative adults who had no recently reported acute infections or vaccinations. Every donor was a Caucasian adult living in Nashville, Tennessee, USA. For unsorted samples, some 87 million PBMCs were counted, and genomic DNA was extracted using the QIAamp DNA Blood Mini kit. Blood was collected by leukapheresis, and PBMCs were isolated by Ficoll-Histopaque density gradient centrifugation and then cryopreserved in liquid nitrogen vapor phase. Using the deep immunoSEQ assay, TCR CDR3 regions were amplified from genomic DNA by multiplex PCR. Genomic DNA extracted from each cell subset was distributed evenly over all wells of several immunoSEQ 96-well plates, and each plate served as one replicate. For unsorted PBMC, around 300 ng of genomic DNA, equivalent to tens of thousands of T cell genomes, went into each replicate PCR. Unsorted PBMC genomic DNA was sequenced across ten immunoSEQ deep assay plates. Purified libraries were quantified with a Qubit 3.0 fluorometer, sized on a Bioanalyzer 2100, and re-quantified with the KAPA Library Quantification kit. Every immunoSEQ 96-well plate was sequenced on a separate single-read 150-cycle Illumina NextSeq 550 flow cell. Regarding the original processing steps: Because only junctional sequences without quality scores were contained in the immunoSEQ output, filtering matching that applied to full-length reads could not be performed. Sequences were annotated with PyIR, a Python wrapper for IgBLAST v1.9, using IMGT germline references to assign V/J genes and CDR3. Any read was removed if the V/J assignment was weak (E-value above 1e-6), the CDR3 was missing, or the read contained stop codons, out-of-frame junctions, or ambiguous translated residues. V3J clonotypes were defined as sequences sharing an identical inferred V gene, J gene, and CDR3 amino acid sequence. The percentage overlap between two repertoires was calculated by dividing the number of shared unique clonotypes by the size of the smaller repertoire. Repertoire richness was assessed with RTK rarefaction, the Chao1 estimator, and Recon v2.1 estimates of unobserved clonotypes. TCRdb's version of the immuneACCESS table is confined to in-frame rearrangements and falls short of the full clone set. An unresolved V gene accounts for under half of the shortfall where checked; the remainder is of unknown origin. For V, J and clone size, that table is used; D and trimming come from the DNA. This sample has about 470,000 clones in its table, and around 75% of those were observed once. Together, the top ten hold 13% of the sample.

Note on this clone: Its antigen is currently not known. There are no base qualities to consult, and no much larger clone falls within one base.

Material: PBMCs. This receptor was taken from a woman between 35 and 50 years old in good health. Some clones in this sample may be carry-over from other donors' samples.

The sequenced DNA is TGTGCCAGCAGTTTAGGACAGGCCCCCTACGAGCAGTACTTC. This is translated as CASSLGQAPYEQYF. The rearranged chain carries TRBV28 and TRBJ2-7, and 7 junction bases match TRBD1. V lost 2 bases and J lost 2 bases, and the count of bases not matched to a germline gene is 3. Via the germline V gene, CDR1 is MDHEN and CDR2 SYDVKM. The CDR3 spans 14 residues, from the cysteine through the phenylalanine. Of all the DNA, just the CDR3 is kept, 42 bases in frame from base 1.